Presented here are 2 T cell receptor beta chains from one specimen sequenced in a study of human T cells and chemical hapten exposure. TCRdb fed the RACE reads into MiXCR, producing one record per CDR3 protein. In the table there are around 130,000 distinct CDR3 sequences, approximately 9.5% of which are singletons. Time point of the sample: healthy volunteer bleed at 2 weeks. Sequencing started from total RNA isolated from unfractionated whole blood. Sequenced sample: whole blood. Receptor source: a male donor in good health. Some clones in this sample may be carry-over from other donors' samples.

As for this clonotype: A much larger clone lies a single base off, so this may be a read error. The V call is TRBV6-6, the J call TRBJ1-5; D not certain. Trimming took 9 bases from V and 3 from J, leaving 18 bases between them. Per the germline V gene, CDR1 is MNHNY and CDR2 is SVGAGI (reference sequence). The CDR3 length is 15 residues. Here the CDR3 reads CARTFRGFSNQPQHF. CDR3 DNA sequence: TGTGCCAGAACCTTCCGAGGGTTCTCCAATCAGCCCCAGCATTTT.

This clonotype was seen more than once but under ten times. The gene calls are TRBV29-1 and TRBJ2-1, with 8 bases lining up with TRBD1. V shed 4 bases, J shed 5 bases, and the junction held 7 bases outside the gene matches. This CDR3 has 14 residues. Germline assignment: CDR1 SQVTM and CDR2 ANQGSEA. The CDR3 loop reads CSVGVQGVNNEQFF. The CDR3 bases are TGCAGCGTTGGGGTACAGGGGGTAAACAATGAGCAGTTCTTC.